This TCR beta chain originates from a study of T cell responses to AZD1222 COVID-19 vaccine. With 5 bases clipped from V and 2 bases from J, the junction kept 9 bases outside the gene matches. In germline, CDR1 is LGHDT, CDR2 YNNKEL (reference sequence). The length of the CDR3 is 18 residues. Study-wide points: Among vaccine-associated CD4 TCRs, coverage spanned spike, with dominance at 160-218 and 743-854. In a largely white British group with more females than males, clonal diversity was possibly underestimated. Baseline seropositives among AZD1222 recipients totaled only five or six. Close to half of all spike-specific TCRs reportedly target regions of the variants that are unmutated.

Details on this clone: As yet, its antigen is unknown.

Assay used: immunoSEQ multiplex PCR; TCRdb lists only in-frame clones, some missing. The sample has under 130,000 clones, roughly 91% seen once. The input for sequencing was peripheral blood, taken on day 0 of AZD1222 vaccination. The chain is built from TRBV3-1 (or the pseudogene TRBV3-2) and TRBJ2-5, with 15 nucleotides matching TRBD2. This sequence originates from an adult in good health. The CDR3 is CASSVGLAGGQVQETQYF. Here the CDR3 DNA reads TGTGCCAGCAGCGTCGGACTAGCGGGGGGGCAGGTGCAAGAGACCCAGTACTTC.